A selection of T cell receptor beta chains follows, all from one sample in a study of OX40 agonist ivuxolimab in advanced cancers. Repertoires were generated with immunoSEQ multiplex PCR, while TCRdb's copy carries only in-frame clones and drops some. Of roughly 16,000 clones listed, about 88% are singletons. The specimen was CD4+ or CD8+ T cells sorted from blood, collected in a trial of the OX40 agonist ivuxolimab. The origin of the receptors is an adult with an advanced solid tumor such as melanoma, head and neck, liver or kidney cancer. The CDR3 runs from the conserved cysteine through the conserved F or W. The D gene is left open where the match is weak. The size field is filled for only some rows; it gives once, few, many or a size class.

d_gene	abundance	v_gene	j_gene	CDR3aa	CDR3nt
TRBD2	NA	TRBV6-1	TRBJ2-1	CASSEDSGGPSEQFF	TGTGCCAGCAGTGAAGATAGCGGGGGGCCCAGTGAGCAGTTCTTC
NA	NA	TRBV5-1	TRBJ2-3	CASSPGSTDTQYF	TGCGCCAGCAGCCCGGGCAGCACAGATACGCAGTATTTT
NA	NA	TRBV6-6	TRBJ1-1	CASTYPEGLMNTEAFF	TGTGCCAGCACCTACCCTGAGGGCCTAATGAACACTGAAGCTTTCTTT
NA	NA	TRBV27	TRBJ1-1	CASTNNGRNTEAFF	TGTGCCAGCACCAACAACGGACGAAACACTGAAGCTTTCTTT
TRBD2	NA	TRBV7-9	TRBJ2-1	CASSSGTSGPYNEQFF	TGTGCCAGCAGCTCCGGGACTAGCGGACCCTACAATGAGCAGTTCTTC
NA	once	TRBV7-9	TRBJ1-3	CASGRSSGNTIYF	TGTGCCAGCGGGAGGAGCTCTGGAAACACCATATATTTT
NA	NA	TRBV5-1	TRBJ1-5	CASSSYGDQPQHF	TGCGCCAGCAGCTCTTATGGGGATCAGCCCCAGCATTTT
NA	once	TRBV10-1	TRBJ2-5	CASSESGRGQETQYF	TGCGCCAGCAGTGAGTCGGGAAGGGGTCAAGAGACCCAGTACTTC
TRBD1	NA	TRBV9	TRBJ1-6	CASSAEPQGLGNSPLHF	TGTGCCAGCAGCGCGGAACCACAGGGGTTGGGGAATTCACCCCTCCACTTT
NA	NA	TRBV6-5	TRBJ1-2	CASSYPGTGYTF	TGTGCCAGCAGTTACCCAGGGACTGGCTACACCTTC
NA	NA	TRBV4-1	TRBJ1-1	CASSQGDFVDTEAFF	TGCGCCAGCAGCCAAGGCGATTTCGTAGACACTGAAGCTTTCTTT
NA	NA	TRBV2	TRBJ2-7	CASSEIGRSYEQYF	TGTGCCAGCAGTGAAATCGGGCGTTCTTACGAGCAGTACTTC
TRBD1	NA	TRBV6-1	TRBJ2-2	CASTRDRVTGELFF	TGTGCCAGCACCCGGGACAGAGTCACCGGGGAGCTGTTTTTT
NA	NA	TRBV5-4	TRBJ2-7	CASSPGPTYEQYF	TGTGCCAGCAGCCCCGGCCCGACCTACGAGCAGTACTTC
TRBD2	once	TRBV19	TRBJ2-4	CASSGGTSGVSKNIQYF	TGTGCCAGTAGTGGGGGGACTAGCGGGGTCTCCAAAAACATTCAGTACTTC
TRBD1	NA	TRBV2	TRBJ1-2	CASTLTRDRGYGYTF	TGTGCCAGCACTCTCACCCGGGACAGGGGCTATGGCTACACCTTC
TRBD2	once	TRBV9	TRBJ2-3	CASTVSGGDADTQYF	TGTGCCAGCACCGTCTCTGGGGGGGACGCAGATACGCAGTATTTT
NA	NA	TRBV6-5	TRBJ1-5	CASNPGANQPQHF	TGTGCCAGCAACCCGGGGGCAAATCAGCCCCAGCATTTT
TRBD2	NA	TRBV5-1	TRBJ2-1	CASSLDSGGNEQFF	TGCGCCAGCAGCTTGGATAGCGGGGGCAATGAGCAGTTCTTC
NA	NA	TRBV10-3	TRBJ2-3	CAISGDRVSPHLPSITDTQYF	TGTGCCATCAGTGGCGACCGAGTGTCCCCGCATTTGCCCTCAATAACAGATACGCAGTATTTT
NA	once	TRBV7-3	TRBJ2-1	CASSPGIEQFF	TGTGCCAGCAGCCCCGGGATCGAGCAGTTCTTC
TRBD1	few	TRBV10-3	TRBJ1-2	CAINAGGYYGYTF	TGTGCCATCAATGCAGGGGGCTACTATGGCTACACCTTC
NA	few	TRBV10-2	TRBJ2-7	CASIGAGAYEQYF	TGCGCCAGCATCGGGGCAGGGGCCTACGAGCAGTACTTC
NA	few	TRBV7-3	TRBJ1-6	CASSLTGHPNSPLHF	TGTGCCAGCAGCTTAACGGGCCACCCGAATTCACCCCTCCACTTT
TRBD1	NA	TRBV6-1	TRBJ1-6	CASSEGTGAGSPLHF	TGTGCCAGCAGTGAAGGCACAGGGGCGGGTTCACCCCTCCACTTT
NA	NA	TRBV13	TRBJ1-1	CASSLPRGGANTEAFF	TGTGCCAGCAGCTTACCCCGGGGAGGGGCGAACACTGAAGCTTTCTTT
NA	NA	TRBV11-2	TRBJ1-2	CASSLNAYRDHYGYTF	TGTGCCAGCAGCTTAAACGCCTACCGGGACCACTATGGCTACACCTTC
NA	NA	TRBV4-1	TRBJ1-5	CASSPLEHQPLNSNQPQHF	TGCGCCAGCAGCCCCCTCGAACATCAACCCCTAAATAGCAATCAGCCCCAGCATTTT
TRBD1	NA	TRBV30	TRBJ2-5	CACPKSGTGMQETQYF	TGTGCCTGCCCAAAGTCGGGGACAGGGATGCAAGAGACCCAGTACTTC
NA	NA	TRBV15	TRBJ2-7	CATSRARDLYEQYF	TGTGCCACCAGCAGAGCTAGGGACTTATACGAGCAGTACTTC
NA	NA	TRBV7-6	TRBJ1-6	CASSLSPGAGNSPLHF	TGTGCCAGCAGCTTATCTCCGGGGGCGGGCAATTCACCCCTCCACTTT
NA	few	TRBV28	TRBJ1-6	CASSLWWRGSDRTPFYNSPLHF	TGTGCCAGCAGTTTATGGTGGCGGGGATCTGACAGGACCCCTTTTTATAATTCACCCCTCCACTTT
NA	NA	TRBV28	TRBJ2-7	CASSLPFEWGGHEQYF	TGTGCCAGCAGCCTTCCCTTCGAATGGGGTGGGCACGAGCAGTACTTC
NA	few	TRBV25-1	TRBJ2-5	CASSEGGQRQETQYF	TGTGCCAGCAGTGAGGGGGGACAGAGACAAGAGACCCAGTACTTC
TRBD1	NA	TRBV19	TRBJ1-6	CASSTGTGLNSPLHF	TGTGCCAGTAGCACGGGGACAGGGCTAAATTCACCCCTCCACTTT
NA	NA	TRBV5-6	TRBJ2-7	CASSFRRGYEQYF	TGTGCCAGCAGCTTCAGGCGGGGCTACGAGCAGTACTTC
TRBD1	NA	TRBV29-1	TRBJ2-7	CSVEGDRGIGYEQYF	TGCAGCGTTGAAGGAGACAGGGGTATTGGGTACGAGCAGTACTTC
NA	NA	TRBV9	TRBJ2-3	CASSEWGTDTQYF	TGTGCCAGCAGCGAGTGGGGCACAGATACGCAGTATTTT
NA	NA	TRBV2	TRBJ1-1	CASSDYGSTEAFF	TGTGCCAGCAGTGATTACGGGAGCACTGAAGCTTTCTTT
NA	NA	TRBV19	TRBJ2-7	CASSIDPRGTYEQYF	TGTGCCAGTAGTATAGATCCCCGGGGAACCTACGAGCAGTACTTC
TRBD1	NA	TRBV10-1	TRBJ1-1	CASSELTGGDLTEAFF	TGCGCCAGCAGTGAGTTAACAGGGGGGGATTTAACTGAAGCTTTCTTT